The 28 T cell receptor beta chains below all came from one sample that was sequenced in a study of CD8+ T cells in alopecia areata. Once RNA had been extracted, it was reverse transcribed into cDNA to act as the sequencing template. TCRdb's table, derived via immunoSEQ multiplex PCR, lists solely in-frame clones and lacks some. The data contain 150,000 or so clones, over 80% of them singletons. Source: CD8+ T cells sorted from blood, taken at week 0. The source of these receptors is a human donor with alopecia areata.

The chain recombines TRBV11-3 with TRBJ2-1; 9 bases map to TRBD1. Losses at the gene ends were 7 bases for V and 4 bases for J; bases not matched to a gene: 8. The CDR3 sequence is 15 residues long. The germline V gene encodes CDR1 SGHNT and CDR2 YENEEA. As DNA, the CDR3 is TGTGCCAGCACCACCCCGGGACAGGGTTACAATGAGCAGTTCTTC. Translated, it gives CASTTPGQGYNEQFF.

In its sample, this clone was seen a few times. This chain uses TRBV10-3 with TRBJ2-7; 16 nucleotides agree with TRBD2. J gave up 1 base and V 3 bases, and 9 bases lay outside the gene matches. Germline loops: CDR1 ENHRY, CDR2 SYGVKD. This CDR3 has 19 residues. CDR3 residues: CAISESTGTSGRASYEQYF. The DNA of the CDR3 is TGTGCCATCAGTGAAAGTACCGGGACTAGCGGGAGGGCATCCTACGAGCAGTACTTC.

This clone was observed a few times. This chain joins TRBV7-9 and TRBJ2-1; the D gene is possibly TRBD2 (5 bases). The CDR3 has 15 residues. The V end lost 4 bases, the J end lost 4 bases, and 14 bases lay between the germline ends. Germline lookup yields CDR1 SEHNR and CDR2 FQNEAQ (reference sequence). The CDR3: CASSSTEAIYNEQFF. The CDR3 DNA is TGTGCCAGCAGCTCCACGGAGGCTATATACAATGAGCAGTTCTTC.

V is TRBV9 and J is TRBJ2-1; no definite D call. Trimming stripped 0 bases from V and 4 bases from J, with 17 bases between. The CDR3 runs 17 residues. Germline V gene lookup returns CDR1 SGDLS and CDR2 YYNGEE. The CDR3, as DNA: TGTGCCAGCAGCGTAGAATCCGGGCAGTCGCGATACAATGAGCAGTTCTTC. Protein: CASSVESGQSRYNEQFF.

The CDR3 reads CASSQELRAGASYEQYF. The CDR3 bases are TGCGCCAGCAGCCAAGAATTAAGAGCGGGTGCATCCTACGAGCAGTACTTC. The chain couples TRBV4-1 to TRBJ2-7; D is possibly TRBD2 (6 bases). V was pared by 0 bases and J by 1 base, with 16 bases between. Looked up from germline, CDR1 is MGHRA and CDR2 is YSYEKL. The CDR3 extends over 17 amino acids.

V gene TRBV29-1 combines with J gene TRBJ2-3; TRBD2 agrees at 8 bases. V lost 5 bases and J lost 2; bases outside the gene matches: 6. Germline-derived CDR1 and CDR2 are SQVTM and ANQGSEA. The CDR3 is 14 amino acids. CDR3 sequence reads: CSVITGLATDTQYF. The CDR3 coding sequence is TGCAGCGTTATTACCGGACTAGCCACAGATACGCAGTATTTT.

The V call is TRBV12-5, the J call TRBJ2-7; 8 nucleotides agree with TRBD1. Trimming at V came to 1 base and at J to 3 bases, leaving 8 bases not matched to a gene. Germline V gene lookup returns CDR1 LGHNT and CDR2 FRNRAP. This CDR3 has 16 residues. CDR3 sequence: CASGLGEPGQDYEQYF. In DNA form, the CDR3 reads TGTGCTAGTGGTTTGGGAGAGCCGGGACAGGACTACGAGCAGTACTTC.

This chain connects TRBV2 to TRBJ2-3, with D uncertain. Germline assignment: CDR1 SNHLY and CDR2 FYNNEI. The CDR3 runs to 12 residues. The V gene lost 5 bases and the J gene lost 8 bases, with 11 bases spanning the gap. This CDR3 is CASSPRVVTQYF. The CDR3, as DNA: TGTGCCAGCAGTCCTAGGGTGGTTACGCAGTATTTT.

The chain couples TRBV28 to TRBJ2-7, with a possible D match to TRBD1 (6 bases). The V end was cut by 2 bases, the J end by 6 bases, with 8 bases between. CDR1 MDHEN and CDR2 SYDVKM come from the germline V gene. This CDR3 spans 12 amino acids. This chain's CDR3 is CASSLAGAEQYF. For the CDR3, the DNA is TGTGCCAGCAGTTTAGCAGGGGCCGAGCAGTACTTC.

The rearrangement links TRBV5-4 to TRBJ2-7; 11 bases map to TRBD2. Germline CDR1 and CDR2: SGHNT and YYREEE (reference sequence). The CDR3 is 16 residues long. V was pared by 3 bases and J by 3 bases, with 8 bases of the junction left unmatched. CDR3 residues: CASSSTSGGLYYEQYF. In DNA, the CDR3 is TGTGCCAGCAGCTCTACTAGCGGGGGTCTCTACTACGAGCAGTACTTC.

V is TRBV5-1 and J is TRBJ1-1, with 7 bases that match TRBD1. This CDR3 comprises 14 residues. V lost 2 bases to trimming and J lost 5 bases; unmatched junction nucleotides: 6. CDR1 is SGHRS, CDR2 YFSETQ, per germline. CDR3 loop: CASSFQTGSTEAFF. In DNA, the CDR3 is TGCGCCAGCAGCTTTCAGACAGGGTCTACTGAAGCTTTCTTT.

V usage is TRBV2 and J usage is TRBJ2-7, with D unclear. In germline, CDR1 is SNHLY, CDR2 FYNNEI. The CDR3 is 15 residues long. Deletions cut 3 bases from V and 4 bases from J, with 16 bases between. The CDR3 DNA is TGTGCCAGCAGTGAGGATCAGGCGGTCGGTTACGAGCAGTACTTC. As protein: CASSEDQAVGYEQYF.

The chain recombines TRBV29-1 with TRBJ1-2; weak D call: TRBD1 (5 bases). V was pared by 3 bases and J by 5 bases, with 10 bases between. The CDR3 has 12 residues. From germline, CDR1 is SQVTM and CDR2 ANQGSEA. The CDR3: CSVEGEGYGYTF. DNA of the CDR3: TGCAGCGTTGAGGGGGAAGGATATGGCTACACCTTC.

The V call is TRBV29-1, the J call TRBJ2-3; TRBD1 agrees at 10 bases. In germline, CDR1 is SQVTM, CDR2 ANQGSEA. The CDR3 spans 14 residues. V lost 6 bases to trimming and J lost 0 bases; unmatched junction nucleotides: 3. The CDR3 loop is CSVDRGQSTDTQYF. As DNA, the CDR3 is TGCAGCGTAGACAGGGGGCAGAGCACAGATACGCAGTATTTT.

In regard to this clone: Other DNA sequences in this specimen translate into the identical CDR3. J is TRBJ2-1 and V is TRBV27, with D unresolved. This CDR3 is 13 amino acids long. V shed 0 bases and J shed 3 bases, with 3 bases lying between them. CDR1 and CDR2 (germline): MNHEY, SMNVEV (reference sequence). CDR3 sequence: CASSLSVYNEQFF. DNA of the CDR3: TGTGCCAGCAGTTTATCCGTCTACAATGAGCAGTTCTTC.

The chain couples TRBV7-9 to TRBJ2-2; D remains ambiguous. Looked up from germline, CDR1 is SEHNR and CDR2 is FQNEAQ (reference sequence). This CDR3 contains 13 residues. The germline V and J ends were trimmed by 4 bases and 3 bases, with 6 bases remaining between them. The CDR3 coding sequence is TGTGCCAGCAGCTACTGGGACACCGGGGAGCTGTTTTTT. Protein product: CASSYWDTGELFF.

The chain carries TRBV6-5 and TRBJ2-3; D might be TRBD2 (5 bases). Per the germline V gene, CDR1 is MNHEY and CDR2 is SVGAGI. This CDR3 region has 14 residues. Trimming cost V 5 bases and J 6 bases, with 15 bases left between them. CDR3 residues: CASSPSGILDTQYF. Written as DNA, the CDR3 is TGTGCCAGCAGTCCCTCGGGGATTTTGGATACGCAGTATTTT.

The J gene is TRBJ2-2, the V gene TRBV5-1; TRBD1 might be the D (5 bases). Trimming cost V 0 bases and J 8 bases, with 11 bases left between them. The germline V gene has CDR1 SGHRS and CDR2 YFSETQ. The CDR3 is 14 amino acids. The CDR3 region is CASSLGLTAGELFF. CDR3 nucleotide sequence: TGCGCCAGCAGCTTGGGACTGACAGCGGGGGAGCTGTTTTTT.

This rearrangement joins TRBV9 to TRBJ2-1, with TRBD1 identical over 8 bases. Germline CDR1 reads SGDLS; CDR2 reads YYNGEE. The length of the CDR3 is 15 residues. J was trimmed by 5 bases and V by 3 bases; bases with no gene match: 7. DNA of the CDR3: TGTGCCAGCAGCGCGTCCGGGACAGGACACAATGAGCAGTTCTTC. Its protein product is CASSASGTGHNEQFF.

The chain has TRBV27 and TRBJ2-3; maybe TRBD1 (6 bases). CDR3 length: 14 amino acids. Germline CDR1 and CDR2: MNHEY and SMNVEV (reference sequence). Trimming pared 6 bases from V and 2 bases from J, leaving 12 bases between. CDR3 protein: CASRPWDITDTQYF. As DNA, the CDR3 is TGTGCCAGCAGGCCATGGGACATCACAGATACGCAGTATTTT.

The CDR3 spells CASSLGTGGEAQYF. The CDR3, as DNA: TGTGCCAGCAGCTTAGGGACAGGGGGCGAGGCGCAGTATTTT. This chain connects TRBV7-9 to TRBJ2-3, with 11 bases matching TRBD1. The CDR3 spans 14 residues. The V segment lost 1 base and the J segment 10 bases; nucleotides outside the gene matches: 4. CDR1 and CDR2 from the germline V gene are SEHNR and FQNEAQ (reference sequence). Filled out from reference TRBV7-9 and TRBJ2-3, the complete variable domain reads DTGVSQNPRHKITKRGQNVTFRCDPISEHNRLYWYRQTLGQGPEFLTYFQNEAQLEKSRLLSDRFSAERPKGSFSTLEIQRTEQGDSAMYLCASSLGTGGEAQYFGPGTRLTVL.

The chain has TRBV14 and TRBJ1-4; the D gene is possibly TRBD1 (6 bases). Germline CDR1 and CDR2: SGHDN and FVKESK. The CDR3 covers 17 residues. Trimming took 0 bases from V and 8 from J, leaving 19 bases between them. The CDR3 loop is CASSQENRGTGREKLFF. DNA for the CDR3: TGTGCCAGCAGCCAAGAAAATCGTGGAACAGGGAGGGAAAAACTGTTTTTT.

The gene calls are TRBV19 and TRBJ2-3, with 9 bases identical to TRBD2. This CDR3 region has 15 residues. With 1 base clipped from V and 2 bases from J, the junction kept 1 base outside the gene matches. CDR1 and CDR2 from the germline V gene are LNHDA and SQIVND (reference sequence). DNA of the CDR3: TGTGCCAGTAGTATAGGACTAGCGGACACAGATACGCAGTATTTT. Its translation is CASSIGLADTDTQYF.

The rearrangement uses TRBV27 and TRBJ1-1; TRBD1 matches 7 bases. CDR1 MNHEY and CDR2 SMNVEV come from the germline V gene (reference sequence). CDR3 length equals 17 residues. The J segment lost 11 bases and the V segment lost 5 bases, leaving 23 bases of the junction unmatched. The CDR3 here is CASSPRERQGYNTRAFF. CDR3 nucleotide sequence: TGTGCCAGCAGTCCCCGAGAAAGACAGGGATACAACACAAGGGCTTTCTTT.

The chain carries TRBV10-2 and TRBJ2-7; D is possibly TRBD1 (6 bases). The CDR3 consists of 13 residues. CDR1 and CDR2 from the germline V gene are WSHSY and SAAADI. V lost 2 bases to trimming and J lost 7 bases, with 12 bases between them. This CDR3 reads CASSEHRVGEQYF. The DNA of the CDR3 is TGCGCCAGCAGTGAGCACAGGGTGGGGGAGCAGTACTTC.

A word on this clone: The junction departs from the called germline gene at one end, perhaps through a read error. The chain has TRBV7-7 and TRBJ2-3, with TRBD2 identical over 7 bases. Germline V gene data show CDR1 as SSHAT and CDR2 as FNYEAQ (reference sequence). The CDR3 contains 20 residues. Here the CDR3 reads CASSDHLGIRGGPSPDTQYF. In nucleotides, the CDR3 is TGTGCTAGCAGCGATCATTTGGGCATAAGGGGAGGGCCGAGCCCAGATACGCAGTATTTT.

The gene calls are TRBV18 and TRBJ2-3; 8 nucleotides agree with TRBD1. The CDR3 totals 16 residues. Germline V CDR1 and CDR2: KGHSH, LQKENI. J lost 0 bases, V lost 4 bases, and 6 bases had no gene match. In DNA form, the CDR3 reads TGTGCCAGCTCACTCGGACAGGGAGGAAGCACAGATACGCAGTATTTT. It specifies CASSLGQGGSTDTQYF.

This clone has more than one count but fewer than ten. This sequence joins TRBV2 and TRBJ2-3; 13 bases align to TRBD2. Germline CDR1 is SNHLY and CDR2 is FYNNEI. V shed 8 bases and J 6 bases; nucleotides not matched to a gene: 11. The CDR3 contains 16 residues. CDR3 DNA: TGTGCCAGCCCAGGGGCCCCGACTAGCGGGGGGGATACGCAGTATTTT. Translating it yields CASPGAPTSGGDTQYF.